The rows below give T cell receptor beta chains drawn from one sample of a study of blood T cell repertoires in COVID-19. Data came from immunoSEQ multiplex PCR; TCRdb stores just in-frame clones and leaves some out. The table lists fewer than 350,000 clones, around nine tenths of them singletons. The sample was peripheral blood. These receptors all come from a woman aged 25 to 39 with COVID-19, enrolled during active disease. Both conserved end residues are part of each CDR3. The D gene is left open where the match is weak. Where a row states a size, it is once, few, many or the class of an expanded clone; other rows omit it.

>once|TRBV28|TRBJ1-1|.
TGTGCCAGCAGCTCTTTGCGGGGCCGGGGGAGTACTGAAGCTTTCTTT
CASSSLRGRGSTEAFF
>once|TRBV5-1|TRBJ2-2|TRBD2
TGCGCCAGCAGCTTGGCCTTTTCCGGACTAGCGGCCAGTATGAGGGAGCTGTTTTTT
CASSLAFSGLAASMRELFF
>.|TRBV18|TRBJ2-5|.
TGTGCCAGCTCACCTAGCGGTATCCAAGAGACCCAGTACTTC
CASSPSGIQETQYF
>.|TRBV5-5|TRBJ2-7|TRBD2
TGTGCCAGCAGCTTGACTAGCGCGGCCTACGAGCAGTACTTC
CASSLTSAAYEQYF
>.|TRBV4-3|TRBJ2-7|TRBD1
TGCGCCAGCAGCCAACTACCCGACAGGGCCTACGAGCAGTACTTC
CASSQLPDRAYEQYF
>.|TRBV6-4|TRBJ1-5|TRBD1
TGTGCCAGCAGCAGACAGGGAGGTCAGCCCCAGCATTTT
CASSRQGGQPQHF
>.|TRBV5-4|TRBJ2-4|.
TGTGCCAGCAGCTTGACCGGGGGGCGCCCGAACATTCAGTACTTC
CASSLTGGRPNIQYF
>.|TRBV5-6|TRBJ2-7|.
TGTGCCAGCAGCTTGGTGGGTCGGGATATTTACGAGCAGTACTTC
CASSLVGRDIYEQYF
>.|TRBV27|TRBJ1-5|.
TGTGCCAGCAGTTACGGTAGCAATCAGCCCCAGCATTTT
CASSYGSNQPQHF
>once|TRBV4-3|TRBJ2-1|.
TGCGCCAGCAGCCAAGATGGATCAGCGGCCACTTGGGGAGAGCAGTTCTTC
CASSQDGSAATWGEQFF
>.|TRBV7-2|TRBJ2-3|TRBD2
TGTGCCAGCAGCTTAATCACGGGACTAGCGGGCACAGATACGCAGTATTTT
CASSLITGLAGTDTQYF
>.|TRBV29-1|TRBJ2-7|.
TGCAGCGTCGCCCAGGGTTTTGCCAACGAGCAGTACTTC
CSVAQGFANEQYF
>.|TRBV27|TRBJ1-1|.
TGTGCCAGCAGCTACAGGGTGAACACTGAAGCTTTCTTT
CASSYRVNTEAFF
>.|TRBV30|TRBJ2-3|.
TGTGCCTGGGAGAGGGGCGGGGCGGGAGATACGCAGTATTTT
CAWERGGAGDTQYF
>.|TRBV28|TRBJ1-6|.
TGTGCCAGCAGCATGGACACATCCCCCAGGGCCCTCCACTTT
CASSMDTSPRALHF
>.|TRBV7-8|TRBJ2-4|.
TGTGCCAGCAGCTTAGGTGACAGTGGAAACATTCAGTACTTC
CASSLGDSGNIQYF
>.|TRBV2|TRBJ2-5|.
TGTGCCAGCAGTGAAAAGGCAGGGGTAGGAGAGACCCAGTACTTC
CASSEKAGVGETQYF
>.|TRBV7-3|TRBJ2-1|TRBD2
TGTGCCAGCAGCAAAGCGGGAACCTACAATGAGCAGTTCTTC
CASSKAGTYNEQFF
>few|TRBV7-2|TRBJ1-2|.
TGTGCCAGCAGCTTACACACCAACTATGGCTACACCTTC
CASSLHTNYGYTF
>.|TRBV5-4|TRBJ2-3|TRBD2
TGTGCCAGCAGCTCAGCGGGAGTAACAGATACGCAGTATTTT
CASSSAGVTDTQYF
>.|TRBV9|TRBJ2-3|.
TGTGCCAGCAGCGTAGCTCCTAGCAGCACAGATACGCAGTATTTT
CASSVAPSSTDTQYF
>.|TRBV28|TRBJ2-7|TRBD1
TGTGCCAGCAGCCCGGGACAGGGGACCTACGAGCAGTACTTC
CASSPGQGTYEQYF
>.|TRBV6-2/TRBV6-3|TRBJ2-1|.
TGTGCCAGCAGTTACGAGGGACTCAACCGGGATGAGCAGTTCTTC
CASSYEGLNRDEQFF
>.|TRBV9|TRBJ2-7|.
TGTGCCAGCAGCGAGGGACACCACGGATTTTACGAGCAGTACTTC
CASSEGHHGFYEQYF
>.|TRBV7-8|TRBJ1-2|TRBD1
TGTGCCAGCAGCTTACGGGGAGCTAACTACAGGGGTGGCTACACCTTC
CASSLRGANYRGGYTF
>.|TRBV28|TRBJ1-2|.
TGTGCCAGCAACGGGGATGGCTATGGCTACACCTTC
CASNGDGYGYTF
>.|TRBV7-3|TRBJ2-1|.
TGTGCCAGCAGCCAAGGTGGGCCAAATGAGCAGTTCTTC
CASSQGGPNEQFF
>.|TRBV2|TRBJ2-7|.
TGTGCCAGCAGTGAAGGGCGGGGCCCCTACGAGCAGTACTTC
CASSEGRGPYEQYF
>.|TRBV6-2/TRBV6-3|TRBJ1-2|TRBD1
TGTGCCAGCAGTGGACAGGGGCTCGGCTATGGCTACACCTTC
CASSGQGLGYGYTF
>.|TRBV9|TRBJ2-7|TRBD2
TGTGCCAGCAGCCCCACTAGCGGGAGTGGGGCCTACGAGCAGTACTTC
CASSPTSGSGAYEQYF
>.|TRBV28|TRBJ2-7|.
TGTGCCAGCGGGGGCCACGAGCAGTACTTC
CASGGHEQYF
>.|TRBV24-1|TRBJ2-5|TRBD1
TGTGCCACCAGTACGGGACAGGGTTTAGAGACCCAGTACTTC
CATSTGQGLETQYF
>.|TRBV5-4|TRBJ2-3|TRBD2
TGTGCCAGCCGGCTAGCGGGAAGAATGAGCACAGATACGCAGTATTTT
CASRLAGRMSTDTQYF
>few|TRBV4-2|TRBJ2-7|TRBD2
TGTGCCAGCAGCCAAGAGGGGCATAGCGGGGGGTACGAGCAGTACTTC
CASSQEGHSGGYEQYF
>.|TRBV5-1|TRBJ2-7|TRBD1
TGCGCCAGCAGCACTACAGGGGGCGTCCACGAGCAGTACTTC
CASSTTGGVHEQYF
>.|TRBV7-2|TRBJ2-7|TRBD2
TGTGCCAGCAGCTTAGCGGGAGGGGACGAGCAGTACTTC
CASSLAGGDEQYF
>.|TRBV28|TRBJ2-5|TRBD1
TGTGCCATCGTGGACAGGATGAGGGAGACCCAGTACTTC
CAIVDRMRETQYF
>.|TRBV10-3|TRBJ2-5|TRBD1
TGTGCCATCAGGGACGGGACAGGGGCCGAGACCCAGTACTTC
CAIRDGTGAETQYF
>many|TRBV6-1|TRBJ1-5|.
TGTGCCAGCAGTGAAGGGAGTAGCAATCAGCCCCAGCATTTT
CASSEGSSNQPQHF
>.|TRBV5-1|TRBJ2-1|TRBD2
TGCGCCAGCACCCAGAGAGGGCTAGCGGAGAGCTCCTACAATGAGCAGTTCTTC
CASTQRGLAESSYNEQFF
>.|TRBV6-6|TRBJ1-6|.
TGTGCCAGCAGTTACAGGGACCGGGAGTCTCCCCTCCACTTT
CASSYRDRESPLHF